Shown below are 14 T cell receptor beta chains from a single sample sequenced in a study of identical twins. One entry per CDR3 protein results from TCRdb running MiXCR on the 5' RACE reads. The data hold 400,000 to 650,000 distinct CDR3 sequences, with roughly 21% observed a single time. Another study also made use of these data, one on T cells expressing NK-cell markers.

Sequencing input: CD4+ T cells sorted from blood. The origin of the receptors is a woman aged 18-29 years in good health.

The CDR3 nucleotides read TGTGCCAGCATGGTGGGTGGCAGGGCCTATGGCTACACCTTC. It encodes CASMVGGRAYGYTF. The chain joins TRBV6-1 to TRBJ1-2, with D tentatively TRBD1 (5 bases). Trimming took 7 bases from V and 4 from J, leaving 16 bases between them. From germline, CDR1 is MNHNS and CDR2 SASEGT. CDR3 length: 14 residues.

This clonotype was found a few times. The chain has TRBV3-1 and TRBJ2-1, with 12 bases that match TRBD2. Per the germline V gene, CDR1 is LGHDT and CDR2 is YNNKEL (reference sequence). The CDR3 length is 15 residues. The ends lost 4 bases at V and 6 bases at J; junction bases unmatched: 4. The CDR3 DNA reads as TGTGCCAGCAGCCTAAGGACTAGCGGGGCCAATGAGCAGTTCTTC. Translation: CASSLRTSGANEQFF.

The V gene is TRBV7-2, the J gene TRBJ2-4; D is uncertain. The CDR3 runs 13 residues. CDR1 and CDR2 (germline): SGHTA, FQGNSA. The V end lost 3 bases, the J end lost 5 bases, and 8 bases lay between the germline ends. CDR3 in amino acids: CASSLHHQNIQYF. CDR3 nucleotide sequence: TGTGCCAGCAGCTTGCACCATCAAAACATTCAGTACTTC.

On this clonotype: The junction departs from the called germline gene at one end, perhaps through a read error. The chain combines TRBV4-3 with TRBJ1-2; 9 bases match TRBD1. The CDR3 is 15 residues long. Germline assignment: CDR1 LGHNA and CDR2 YSLEER. CDR3 loop: CASSRDRVGDYGYTF. The CDR3 DNA sequence: TGCGCCAGCAGCCGGGACAGGGTGGGAGACTATGGTTACACCTTC.

The chain is built from TRBV6-5 and TRBJ1-6; 8 nucleotides align to TRBD1. In germline, CDR1 is MNHEY, CDR2 SVGAGI. This CDR3 contains 14 residues. V was clipped by 2 bases and J by 9 bases; unmatched bases: 3. CDR3 nucleotides: TGTGCCAGCAGTTACAGGACAGGGACTTCACCCCTCCACTTT. Residues: CASSYRTGTSPLHF.

The DNA of the CDR3 is TGTGCCAGCAGTACCTTCGGACTAGCGGGTAAAAACAATGAGCAGTTCTTC. Its protein is CASSTFGLAGKNNEQFF. This rearrangement joins TRBV6-1 to TRBJ2-1; 11 bases agree with TRBD2. The CDR3 extends over 17 amino acids. The ends lost 5 bases at V and 5 bases at J; junction bases unmatched: 11. Germline V gene sequence: CDR1 MNHNS, CDR2 SASEGT.

The sample holds many counts of this clonotype. This sequence joins TRBV29-1 and TRBJ2-1, with 9 bases lining up with TRBD2. Trimming took 7 bases from V and 0 from J; bases not matched to a gene: 4. The germline V gene has CDR1 SQVTM and CDR2 ANQGSEA. The CDR3 is made up of 14 amino acids. The CDR3 sequence: CSAGLAPSYNEQFF. The CDR3 coding sequence is TGCAGCGCCGGACTAGCGCCCTCCTACAATGAGCAGTTCTTC.

The sample holds a few counts of this clonotype. The chain has TRBV5-6 and TRBJ1-5, with 10 bases lining up with TRBD1. Trimming at V came to 4 bases and at J to 4 bases, leaving 5 bases not matched to a gene. The germline V gene has CDR1 SGHDT and CDR2 YYEEEE. This CDR3 is built from 15 residues. The CDR3 DNA reads TGTGCCAGCAGCGCCGGGACAGGGGTAAATCAGCCCCAGCATTTT. It is translated as CASSAGTGVNQPQHF.

This clonotype occurred a few times. This chain joins TRBV6-1 and TRBJ2-1; maybe TRBD2 (6 bases). The V end was cut by 6 bases, the J end by 4 bases, with 16 bases between. Germline CDR1 reads MNHNS; CDR2 reads SASEGT. There are 15 residues in the CDR3. CDR3 protein: CASRATGVGYNEQFF. The CDR3 DNA follows: TGTGCCAGCAGAGCCACGGGAGTCGGGTACAATGAGCAGTTCTTC.

This chain uses TRBV20-1 with TRBJ2-1; D is tentatively TRBD1 or TRBD2 (6 bases each). From germline, CDR1 is DFQATT and CDR2 SNEGSKA (reference sequence). The CDR3 is made up of 15 amino acids. V was trimmed by 1 base and J by 7 bases, leaving 17 bases between them. CDR3 sequence: CSARVRAGGWNEQFF. The CDR3 DNA is TGCAGTGCTAGAGTCCGGGCCGGGGGCTGGAATGAGCAGTTCTTC.

Only a few counts were recorded for this clonotype. The chain recombines TRBV12-3 or TRBV12-4 with TRBJ2-2; TRBD2 agrees at 7 bases. The CDR3 is 18 residues long. V shed 7 bases and J 6 bases; nucleotides not matched to a gene: 20. The CDR3 sequence: CASTVYRWSGGKAGELFF. CDR3 sequence (DNA): TGTGCCAGCACCGTTTATAGATGGTCGGGGGGAAAGGCCGGGGAGCTGTTTTTT.

The chain employs TRBV11-1 and TRBJ2-1, with 9 bases aligning to TRBD2. After removal of 5 bases from V and 4 bases from J, the junction contained 15 bases not matched to a gene. CDR1 and CDR2 (germline): SGHAT, FQDESV (reference sequence). The CDR3 loop spans 18 amino acids. DNA for the CDR3: TGTGCCAGCAGCGCGGCGGGGGGGGGAGTCCGGAAGTACAATGAGCAGTTCTTC. Its translation: CASSAAGGGVRKYNEQFF.

In this sample, this clonotype turned up a few times. The genes are TRBV20-1 and TRBJ2-1; no reliable D call. CDR1 and CDR2 (germline): DFQATT, SNEGSKA (reference sequence). Trimming pared 7 bases from V and 8 bases from J, leaving 12 bases between. CDR3 length: 11 amino acids. DNA of the CDR3: TGCAGTGGATTTAGCAACGATGAGCAGTTCTTC. It translates to CSGFSNDEQFF.

This clonotype was observed a handful of times. V and J are TRBV6-1 and TRBJ2-3; possible D gene TRBD2, 5 bases. The V end lost 6 bases, the J end lost 4 bases, and 14 bases lay between the germline ends. The CDR3 has 14 residues. Per germline, CDR1 MNHNS and CDR2 SASEGT. The CDR3 loop is CASRDAGLADTQYF. CDR3 DNA: TGTGCCAGCAGAGACGCGGGTTTAGCAGATACGCAGTATTTT.